This TCR beta chain emerged from a study of shared clonotypes between healthy human individuals. Study conclusions and caveats: A reduction in generation probabilities was seen for non-shared clonotypes relative to those shared by all four donors.

As concerns this clone: Its target is not known.

TCRdb's table, derived via immunoSEQ multiplex PCR, lists solely in-frame clones and lacks some. The table has roughly 1,800,000 clones, roughly 94% seen once; the top ten hold 1.2%. This CDR3 has 13 residues. Deletions cut 0 bases from V and 6 bases from J, with 9 bases between. Looked up from germline, CDR1 is SGHRS and CDR2 is YFSETQ. The naive CD8 subset, CD45RO-negative cells positively selected for CCR7, excluded terminally differentiated effector memory CD45RA+ cells. The sequence was collected from a young man in good health. Source material: naive CD8+ T cells sorted from blood. This sequence joins TRBV5-1 and TRBJ1-2; D gene uncertain. CDR3 sequence: CASSLVATHGYTF. DNA for the CDR3: TGCGCCAGCAGCTTGGTGGCGACTCATGGCTACACCTTC.